These T cell receptor beta chains were read from a single sample in a study of CD8+ T cells in alopecia areata. Libraries were prepared by immunoSEQ multiplex PCR; TCRdb keeps only in-frame clonotypes and omits some of them. The sample has tens of thousands of clones, roughly 92% seen once. The sequencing used CD8+ T cells sorted from blood, collected at week 24, from a patient treated with tofacitinib. The source is a human donor with alopecia areata. CDR3s include the opening cysteine and the closing phenylalanine or tryptophan. The D gene is left open where the match is weak. For some rows the clone size is stated as once, few or many, or as a class when expanded; others skip it.

TRBV27,-,-,TRBJ1-6,TGTGCCAGCAGCCTGGGACTGAATAATTCACCCCTCCACTTT,CASSLGLNNSPLHF
TRBV5-6,-,-,TRBJ1-2,TGTGCCAGCAGCCCGGGGGCAGCTCTTAACTATGGCTACACCTTC,CASSPGAALNYGYTF
TRBV5-1,-,-,TRBJ2-2,TGCGCCAGCAGCTTGTATCAATTCGGCAGGGGAACAAAGGCCGGGGAGCTGTTTTTT,CASSLYQFGRGTKAGELFF
TRBV27,-,-,TRBJ2-3,TGTGCCAGCAGTTTATCGACGGAGGGCACAGATACGCAGTATTTT,CASSLSTEGTDTQYF
TRBV18,-,-,TRBJ2-7,TGTGCCAGCCGTTCGGGCGGCTCCTACGAGCAGTACTTC,CASRSGGSYEQYF
TRBV13,-,-,TRBJ1-1,TGTGCCAGCAGCTCAGGGGAGGACACTGAAGCTTTCTTT,CASSSGEDTEAFF
TRBV6-5,-,-,TRBJ1-2,TGTGCCAGCAGTTACTCGCCCGGGTCACCAAACGGCTACACCTTC,CASSYSPGSPNGYTF
TRBV4-3,-,-,TRBJ2-3,TGCGCCAGCAGCCAAACGGATGCCGAAGATACGCAGTATTTT,CASSQTDAEDTQYF
TRBV29-1,-,-,TRBJ2-3,TGCAGCGTTGAAGATCTTCACTCAGATACGCAGTATTTT,CSVEDLHSDTQYF
TRBV18,-,TRBD2,TRBJ2-3,TGTGCCAGCTCACCACCGGGACTAGCGGGGTCTGGCACAGATACGCAGTATTTT,CASSPPGLAGSGTDTQYF
TRBV27,-,TRBD2,TRBJ2-5,TGTGCCAGCAGTCAAACTAGCGGGGGAATCGGGACCCAGTACTTC,CASSQTSGGIGTQYF
TRBV16,-,TRBD1,TRBJ2-3,TGTGCCAGCAGCCCCGGACAGGGGGGGACAGATACGCAGTATTTT,CASSPGQGGTDTQYF
TRBV19,-,TRBD1,TRBJ2-1,TGTGCCAGTACCTCGGACAGGGGAGAGGGGTCCTACAATGAGCAGTTCTTC,CASTSDRGEGSYNEQFF
TRBV10-3,-,-,TRBJ1-6,TGCGCCATCAGCCGAACGACAGAACTAAATTCACCCCTCCACTTT,CAISRTTELNSPLHF
TRBV9,-,-,TRBJ2-1,TGTGCCAGCAGCCCCGGAACGGGGGTAGGGGGTGAGCAGTTCTTC,CASSPGTGVGGEQFF
TRBV25-1,-,-,TRBJ1-1,TGTGCCAGCCTGCCCCCGCAGAAGAACACTGAAGCTTTCTTT,CASLPPQKNTEAFF
TRBV2,-,TRBD1,TRBJ1-5,TGTGCCAGCCAGGGGGATCGGGGCAATCAGCCCCAGCATTTT,CASQGDRGNQPQHF
TRBV7-9,few,TRBD1,TRBJ2-3,TGTGCCAGCAGCTCGACAGGGCTCGGGGTTCGCACAGATACGCAGTATTTT,CASSSTGLGVRTDTQYF
TRBV13,-,-,TRBJ2-1,TGTGCCAGCAGACCTTTATCCGGGGGCGCCTACAATGAGCAGTTCTTC,CASRPLSGGAYNEQFF
TRBV6-4,-,TRBD2,TRBJ2-3,TGTGCCAGCACCCTTCGGACTAGCGGGGGGCCCACTGCTAGCACAGATACGCAGTATTTT,CASTLRTSGGPTASTDTQYF
TRBV7-2,-,-,TRBJ2-7,TGTGCCAGCAGCCAAGCGGTGAATCCCTACGAGCAGTACTTC,CASSQAVNPYEQYF
TRBV19,-,TRBD1,TRBJ2-1,TGTGCCAGTAGTATTCGGACAGGGAACTCCTACAATGAGCAGTTCTTC,CASSIRTGNSYNEQFF